Following are 8 T cell receptor beta chains from one sample sequenced in a study of molecular identifiers for immune sequencing clone quantification. Each CDR3 protein gets one entry after TCRdb re-called the PCR reads with MiXCR. The sample lists approximately 550,000 distinct CDR3 sequences; about a fifth were seen once. Sequenced input: naive CD8+ T cells from blood, with Jurkat cell RNA spiked in. This sample's subset: FACS-sorted CD8+CD4-CCR7+CD45RA+ naive T cells. Receptor source: a human donor in good health. Some libraries in this study had Jurkat cell RNA spiked in.

This chain uses TRBV4-3 with TRBJ1-6, with 7 bases lining up with TRBD1. The CDR3 extends over 17 amino acids. Germline values: CDR1 LGHNA, CDR2 YSLEER. V dropped 0 bases and J dropped 9; count of bases not matched to a gene: 11. The chain's CDR3 is CASSQDFVGRGRSPLHF. The CDR3 nucleotides are TGCGCCAGCAGCCAAGATTTTGTAGGGAGGGGGCGTTCACCCCTCCACTTT.

The chain is built from TRBV18 and TRBJ2-7; TRBD2 aligns across 9 bases. The CDR3 totals 16 residues. The germline CDR1 and CDR2 sequences are KGHSH and LQKENI. The V gene end was trimmed by 3 bases and the J gene end by 3 bases; junction bases not matched to a gene: 9. CDR3 amino acids: CASSPPSGVSFYEQYF. The CDR3 DNA is TGTGCCAGCTCACCCCCTAGCGGGGTCAGCTTCTACGAGCAGTACTTC.

There are a few counts of this clonotype. CDR3 nucleotides: TGTGCCAGCAGTGCCCCGGTGAGTTCCGGCACTGAAGCTTTCTTT. Its translation is CASSAPVSSGTEAFF. The chain joins TRBV6-2 or TRBV6-3 to TRBJ1-1; D is uncertain. Trimming stripped 5 bases from V and 4 bases from J, with 17 bases between. Germline V gene data show CDR1 as MNHEY and CDR2 as SVGEGT. There are 15 residues in the CDR3.

J is TRBJ2-2 and V is TRBV9, with TRBD2 matching 9 bases. CDR3 size: 16 residues. CDR1 and CDR2 from the germline V gene are SGDLS and YYNGEE. Unmatched junction bases numbered 5, after V lost 0 bases and J lost 5 bases. The CDR3 DNA sequence: TGTGCCAGCAGCGTAGAGGGTAGCGGGAGTACCGGGGAGCTGTTTTTT. Translated: CASSVEGSGSTGELFF.

This clonotype was counted ten times or more. The chain has TRBV5-4 and TRBJ2-7; 8 bases map to TRBD1. The CDR3 runs to 15 residues. Trimming at V came to 4 bases and at J to 3 bases, leaving 9 bases not matched to a gene. Germline V CDR1 and CDR2: SGHNT, YYREEE (reference sequence). The CDR3 spells CASSLDRELNYEQYF. The DNA of the CDR3 is TGTGCCAGCAGCCTGGACAGGGAACTAAACTACGAGCAGTACTTC.

This clonotype was detected a few times. J is TRBJ1-2 and V is TRBV28, with D tentatively TRBD1 (6 bases). CDR1 MDHEN and CDR2 SYDVKM come from the germline V gene. The V end was cut by 4 bases, the J end by 0 bases, with 18 bases between. This CDR3 contains 17 residues. The CDR3 protein is CASSSIGGSKSNYGYTF. Written as DNA, the CDR3 is TGTGCCAGCAGTTCCATCGGGGGCAGCAAATCTAACTATGGCTACACCTTC.

V is TRBV4-3 and J is TRBJ2-7; TRBD2 agrees at 7 bases. Germline values: CDR1 LGHNA, CDR2 YSLEER. The junction had 14 bases not matched to a gene; V was cut back by 2 bases and J by 7 bases. The CDR3 is 16 residues long. CDR3 in amino acids: CASSQNRLAGGGEQYF. The CDR3 DNA reads as TGCGCCAGCAGCCAAAATCGATTGGCTGGCGGGGGAGAGCAGTACTTC.

The sample holds many counts of this clonotype. The J gene is TRBJ1-1, the V gene TRBV30; 9 bases are shared with TRBD1. CDR3 length equals 13 residues. CDR1 GTSNPN and CDR2 SVGIG come from the germline V gene (reference sequence). After removal of 2 bases from V and 5 bases from J, the junction contained 3 bases not matched to a gene. The CDR3 loop reads CAWSLDRGTEAFF. In DNA form, the CDR3 reads TGTGCCTGGAGTTTGGACAGGGGAACTGAAGCTTTCTTT.